The 11 T cell receptor beta chains reported below all come from one sample, sequenced in a study of blood T cell repertoires in COVID-19. Some clones are missing from TCRdb's copy, which holds only in-frame ones; the method was immunoSEQ multiplex PCR. The sample has about 62,000 clones, approximately 90% seen once. Sequencing input: peripheral blood. The receptors here all came from a woman aged 55 to 70 with COVID-19, enrolled during active disease.

The V gene is TRBV24-1, the J gene TRBJ1-5, with D perhaps matching TRBD1 (6 bases). The CDR3 runs 13 residues. The V and J ends lost 7 bases and 3 bases respectively, with 9 bases between them. Germline CDR1 KGHDR, CDR2 SFDVKD. The CDR3 sequence: CATSRQDNQPQHF. CDR3 sequence (DNA): TGTGCCACCAGCAGACAGGACAATCAGCCCCAGCATTTT.

The chain carries TRBV14 and TRBJ2-7, with 10 bases lining up with TRBD2. V dropped 6 bases and J dropped 0; count of bases not matched to a gene: 5. CDR1 is SGHDN, CDR2 FVKESK, per germline. This CDR3 spans 15 amino acids. CDR3 nucleotide sequence: TGTGCCAGCAGTCCTGTAGCGGGAGGCTCCTACGAGCAGTACTTC. Translated, it gives CASSPVAGGSYEQYF.

This clone occurred once. The V and J genes are TRBV3-1 (or the pseudogene TRBV3-2) and TRBJ1-2, with D perhaps TRBD1 (6 bases). V was clipped by 0 bases and J by 1 base, with 12 bases between them. The CDR3 contains 16 residues. CDR1 is LGHDT and CDR2 is YNNKEL in the germline V gene (reference sequence). The chain's CDR3 is CASSQDIGQFNYGYTF. The CDR3 coding sequence is TGTGCCAGCAGCCAAGATATTGGACAGTTTAACTATGGCTACACCTTC.

The count of this clone is one. The chain employs TRBV27 and TRBJ2-1; 9 bases align to TRBD1. Per the germline V gene, CDR1 is MNHEY and CDR2 is SMNVEV (reference sequence). This CDR3 contains 12 residues. In DNA, the CDR3 is TGTACTAACAGGGGGCTAGGAAATGAGCAGTTCTTC. It yields the protein CTNRGLGNEQFF.

The rearrangement joins TRBV2 to TRBJ2-5; D is unresolved. Between the trimmed V and J ends, which lost 4 bases and 5 bases, there was a span of 8 bases. CDR1 SNHLY and CDR2 FYNNEI come from the germline V gene. The CDR3 spans 12 residues. CDR3 DNA: TGTGCCAGCAGTGTGGTCGGGGAGACCCAGTACTTC. Translation gives CASSVVGETQYF.

CDR3 sequence reads: CASSYLAGGGGYEQYF. CDR3 nucleotide sequence: TGTGCCAGCAGTTACCTAGCGGGAGGCGGAGGGTACGAGCAGTACTTC. This chain joins TRBV3-1 (or the pseudogene TRBV3-2) and TRBJ2-7, with 11 bases that match TRBD2. V gave up 6 bases and J gave up 4 bases; unmatched junction bases: 11. This CDR3 comprises 16 residues. Germline CDR1 LGHDT, CDR2 YNNKEL (reference sequence).

This clone was seen once. V is TRBV30 and J is TRBJ2-3, with D perhaps TRBD2 (5 bases). Germline V gives CDR1 GTSNPN, CDR2 SVGIG (reference sequence). The V gene lost 0 bases and the J gene lost 3 bases, with 10 bases spanning the gap. The CDR3 runs 14 residues. DNA for the CDR3: TGTGCCTGGAGTGTACAAAGCGGAACAGATACGCAGTATTTT. Translation gives CAWSVQSGTDTQYF.

The chain carries TRBV11-3 and TRBJ2-7; 8 bases match TRBD1. The trim removed 4 bases at V and 3 bases at J, leaving 17 bases unmatched. CDR3 length: 18 residues. Per the germline V gene, CDR1 is SGHNT and CDR2 is YENEEA. This chain's CDR3 is CASSSTFPGQVDYYEQYF. Written as DNA, the CDR3 is TGTGCCAGCAGCTCCACGTTTCCGGGACAGGTTGATTACTACGAGCAGTACTTC.

V usage is TRBV6-2 or TRBV6-3 and J usage is TRBJ2-3; 12 nucleotides line up with TRBD2. The germline CDR1 and CDR2 sequences are MNHEY and SVGEGT. This CDR3 is 18 amino acids long. V shed 5 bases, J shed 2 bases, and the junction held 11 bases outside the gene matches. CDR3 coding DNA: TGTGCCAGCAGTATCCTTCGGACTAGCGGGAAGTTCACAGATACGCAGTATTTT. Its protein product is CASSILRTSGKFTDTQYF.

This clone is a singleton in its sample. The gene calls are TRBV6-1 and TRBJ2-7, with 14 bases fitting TRBD2. This CDR3 region has 16 residues. The V gene's germline CDR1 is MNHNS and CDR2 SASEGT. The V segment lost 4 bases and the J segment 2 bases; nucleotides outside the gene matches: 4. DNA for the CDR3: TGTGCCAGCAGTGGACTAGCGGGAGGGAGGGCCTACGAGCAGTACTTC. It translates to CASSGLAGGRAYEQYF.

V usage is TRBV28 and J usage is TRBJ1-2; D ambiguous. V was trimmed by 3 bases and J by 7 bases, leaving 6 bases between them. Germline V lookup: CDR1 MDHEN, CDR2 SYDVKM. This CDR3 spans 11 amino acids. The CDR3: CASSFALGYTF. In DNA, the CDR3 is TGTGCCAGCAGTTTCGCACTTGGCTACACCTTC.